Each of the 7 T cell receptor beta chains below was sequenced from the same sample in a study of Ad26.COV2.S vaccination and SARS-CoV-2 variants. The repertoire was sequenced with immunoSEQ multiplex PCR; TCRdb's copy has only in-frame clones and lacks some. The repertoire consists of 440,000 or so clones, with about 92% occurring once and the leading ten covering about 4.5%. Treatment reported: some 20 received Ad26.COV2.S at low or high dose, single or two shots; a few received placebo; per-sample allocation not given. Samples were taken on day 63 after the first vaccine or placebo injection. Sequenced here: peripheral blood, sampled in a trial of Ad26.COV2.S vaccine versus placebo. The receptors derive from a person between 18 and 59 years old who received the Ad26.COV2.S COVID-19 vaccine or a placebo.

A single count supports this clone. CDR3: CASRSGSTVTGANVLTF. The CDR3 DNA reads TGTGCCAGCAGGTCGGGCTCCACGGTGACTGGGGCCAACGTCCTGACTTTC. The rearrangement uses TRBV5-8 and TRBJ2-6; D remains unclear. V shed 5 bases and J shed 2 bases, with 17 bases lying between them. The CDR3 extends over 17 amino acids. Per germline, CDR1 SGHTS and CDR2 YDEGEE. The whole variable domain, filled in from reference TRBV5-8 and TRBJ2-6, reads EAGVTQSPTHLIKTRGQQATLRCSPISGHTSVYWYQQALGLGLQFLLWYDEGEERNRGNFPPRFSGRQFPNYSSELNVNALELEDSALYLCASRSGSTVTGANVLTFGAGSRLTVL.

This chain connects TRBV14 to TRBJ1-6; unclear D gene. The CDR3 runs 15 residues. Germline V lookup: CDR1 SGHDN, CDR2 FVKESK. Trimming removed 2 bases at V and 7 bases at J, with 12 bases between. The chain's CDR3 is CASSQHRARNSPLHF. In DNA, the CDR3 is TGTGCCAGCAGCCAACACAGAGCGAGGAATTCACCCCTCCACTTT. Filled out from reference TRBV14 and TRBJ1-6, the complete variable domain reads EAGVTQFPSHSVIEKGQTVTLRCDPISGHDNLYWYRRVMGKEIKFLLHFVKESKQDESGMPNNRFLAERTGGTYSTLKVQPAELEDSGVYFCASSQHRARNSPLHFGNGTRLTVT.

The rearrangement links TRBV5-1 to TRBJ2-7; 8 bases line up with TRBD2. The J segment lost 5 bases and the V segment lost 1 base, leaving 2 bases of the junction unmatched. Germline loops: CDR1 SGHRS, CDR2 YFSETQ. The CDR3 has 13 residues. CDR3 coding DNA: TGCGCCAGCAGCTTGAGGCGGGGGGACGAGCAGTACTTC. It encodes CASSLRRGDEQYF.

This clone came up a few times. This rearrangement joins TRBV5-4 to TRBJ2-3, with D perhaps matching TRBD1 (6 bases). The V end was cut by 4 bases, the J end by 3 bases, with 12 bases between. This CDR3 has 14 amino acids. Germline V gene lookup returns CDR1 SGHNT and CDR2 YYREEE (reference sequence). CDR3 amino acids: CASSRRTGTDTQYF. CDR3 nucleotide sequence: TGTGCCAGCAGCCGACGTACAGGGACAGATACGCAGTATTTT. Together with reference TRBV5-4 and TRBJ2-3, the CDR3 gives the full variable domain: ETGVTQSPTHLIKTRGQQVTLRCSSQSGHNTVSWYQQALGQGPQFIFQYYREEENGRGNFPPRFSGLQFPNYSSELNVNALELDDSALYLCASSRRTGTDTQYFGPGTRLTVL.

This chain links TRBV27 with TRBJ2-1; D is uncertain. The CDR3 runs 15 residues. Deletions cut 6 bases from V and 8 bases from J, with 20 bases between. CDR1 and CDR2 (germline): MNHEY, SMNVEV (reference sequence). The CDR3 nucleotides read TGTGCCAGCAGACGTCGACATCCCGTGGCCGATGAGCAGTTCTTC. As protein: CASRRRHPVADEQFF.

The CDR3 DNA follows: TGTGCCAGCAGTGTTACAGGCAGGGGAGGAAACTATGGCTACACCTTC. This gives the protein CASSVTGRGGNYGYTF. J is TRBJ1-2 and V is TRBV6-4; D is perhaps TRBD1 (6 bases). CDR1 is MRHNA, CDR2 SNTAGT, per germline. The CDR3 is 16 residues long. V gave up 4 bases and J gave up 2 bases, with 17 bases separating them.

The rearrangement joins TRBV28 to TRBJ1-3, with 10 bases matching TRBD1. The CDR3 runs 15 residues. V was pared by 4 bases and J by 2 bases, with 2 bases of the junction left unmatched. Germline V gene lookup returns CDR1 MDHEN and CDR2 SYDVKM. As DNA, the CDR3 is TGTGCCAGCAGTTCCGGGACAGGGGCTGGAAACACCATATATTTT. It specifies CASSSGTGAGNTIYF.